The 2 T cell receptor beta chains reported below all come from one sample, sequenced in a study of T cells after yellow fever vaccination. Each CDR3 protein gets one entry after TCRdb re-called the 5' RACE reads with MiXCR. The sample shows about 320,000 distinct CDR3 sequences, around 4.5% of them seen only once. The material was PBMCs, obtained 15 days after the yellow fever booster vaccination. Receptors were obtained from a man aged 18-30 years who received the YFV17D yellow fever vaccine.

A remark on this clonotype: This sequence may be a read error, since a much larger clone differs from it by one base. In DNA, the CDR3 is TGCGCCAGCAGCCGCGCTCCCGACAGAAACTACGAGCAGTACTTC. Translation: CASSRAPDRNYEQYF. The chain is built from TRBV5-1 and TRBJ2-7, with D possibly matching TRBD1 (5 bases). The CDR3 extends over 15 amino acids. The V gene's germline CDR1 is SGHRS and CDR2 YFSETQ. V was shortened by 4 bases and J by 3 bases, with 17 bases between the two germline ends.

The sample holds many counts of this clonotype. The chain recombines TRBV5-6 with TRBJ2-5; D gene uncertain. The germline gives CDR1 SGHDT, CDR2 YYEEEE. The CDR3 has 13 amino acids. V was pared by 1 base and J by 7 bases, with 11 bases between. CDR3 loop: CASSLRDSRTQYF. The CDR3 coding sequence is TGTGCCAGCAGCTTGCGAGATTCTAGGACCCAGTACTTC.